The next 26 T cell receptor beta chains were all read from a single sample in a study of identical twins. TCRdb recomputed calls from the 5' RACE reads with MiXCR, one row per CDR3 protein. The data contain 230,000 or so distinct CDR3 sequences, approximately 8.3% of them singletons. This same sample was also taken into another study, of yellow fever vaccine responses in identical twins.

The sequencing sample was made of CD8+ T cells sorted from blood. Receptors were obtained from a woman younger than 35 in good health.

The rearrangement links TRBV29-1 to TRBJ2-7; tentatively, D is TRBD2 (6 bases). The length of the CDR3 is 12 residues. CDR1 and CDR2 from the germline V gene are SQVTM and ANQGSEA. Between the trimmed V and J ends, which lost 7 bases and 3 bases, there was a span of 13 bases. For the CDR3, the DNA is TGCAGCGCTTCGGGACTCTTCTACGAGCAGTACTTC. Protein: CSASGLFYEQYF.

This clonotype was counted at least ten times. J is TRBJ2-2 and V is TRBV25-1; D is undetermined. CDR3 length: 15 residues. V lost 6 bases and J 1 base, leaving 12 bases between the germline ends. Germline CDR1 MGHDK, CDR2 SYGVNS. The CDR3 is CASSSEWENTGELFF. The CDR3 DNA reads TGTGCCAGCAGCTCGGAGTGGGAGAACACCGGGGAGCTGTTTTTT.

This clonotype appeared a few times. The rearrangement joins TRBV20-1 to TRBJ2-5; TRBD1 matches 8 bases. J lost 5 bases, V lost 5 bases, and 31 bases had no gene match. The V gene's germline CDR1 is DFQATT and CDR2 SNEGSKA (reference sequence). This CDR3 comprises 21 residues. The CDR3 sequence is CSAYPGQALGLAPVSGETQYF. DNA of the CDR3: TGCAGTGCTTATCCGGGACAGGCTCTAGGGCTAGCGCCAGTAAGCGGGGAGACCCAGTACTTC.

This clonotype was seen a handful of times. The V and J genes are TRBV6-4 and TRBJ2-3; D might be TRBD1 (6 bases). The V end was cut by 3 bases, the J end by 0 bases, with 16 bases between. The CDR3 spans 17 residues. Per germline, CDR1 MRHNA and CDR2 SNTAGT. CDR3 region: CASSDLLNRESTDTQYF. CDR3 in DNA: TGTGCCAGCAGTGATCTTTTGAACAGGGAAAGCACAGATACGCAGTATTTT.

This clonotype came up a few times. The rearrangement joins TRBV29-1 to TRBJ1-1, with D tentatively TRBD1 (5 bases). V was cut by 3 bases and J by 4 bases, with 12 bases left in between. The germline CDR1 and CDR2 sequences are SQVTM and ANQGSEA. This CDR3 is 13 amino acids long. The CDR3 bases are TGCAGCGTTGAGGCGGGGGGAAGCACTGAAGCTTTCTTT. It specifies CSVEAGGSTEAFF.

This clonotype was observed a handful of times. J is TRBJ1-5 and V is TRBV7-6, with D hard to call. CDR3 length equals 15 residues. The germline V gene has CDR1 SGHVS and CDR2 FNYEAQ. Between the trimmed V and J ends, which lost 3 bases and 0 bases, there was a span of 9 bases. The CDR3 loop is CASSLSGYSNQPQHF. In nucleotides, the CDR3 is TGTGCCAGCAGCTTGAGTGGTTATAGCAATCAGCCCCAGCATTTT.

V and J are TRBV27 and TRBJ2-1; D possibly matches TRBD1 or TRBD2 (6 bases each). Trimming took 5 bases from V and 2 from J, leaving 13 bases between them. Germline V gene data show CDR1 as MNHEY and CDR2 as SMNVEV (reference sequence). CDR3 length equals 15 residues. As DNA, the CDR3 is TGTGCCAGCAGTGGGCGGGACACCCCCTACAATGAGCAGTTCTTC. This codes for CASSGRDTPYNEQFF.

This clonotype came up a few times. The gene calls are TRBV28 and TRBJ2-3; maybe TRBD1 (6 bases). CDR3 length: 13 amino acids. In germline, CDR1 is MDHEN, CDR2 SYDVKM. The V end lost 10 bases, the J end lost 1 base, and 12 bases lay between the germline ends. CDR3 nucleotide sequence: TGTGCCACCCCCAGGGGTGGCACAGATACGCAGTATTTT. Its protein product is CATPRGGTDTQYF.

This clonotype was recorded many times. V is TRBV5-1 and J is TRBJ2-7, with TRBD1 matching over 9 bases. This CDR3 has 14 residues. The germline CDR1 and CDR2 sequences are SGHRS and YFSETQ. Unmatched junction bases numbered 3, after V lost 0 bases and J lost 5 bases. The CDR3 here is CASSLEGTGNEQYF. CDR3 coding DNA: TGCGCCAGCAGCTTGGAAGGGACAGGGAACGAGCAGTACTTC. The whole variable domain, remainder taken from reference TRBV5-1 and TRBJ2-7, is KAGVTQTPRYLIKTRGQQVTLSCSPISGHRSVSWYQQTPGQGLQFLFEYFSETQRNKGNFPGRFSGRQFSNSRSEMNVSTLELGDSALYLCASSLEGTGNEQYFGPGTRLTVT.

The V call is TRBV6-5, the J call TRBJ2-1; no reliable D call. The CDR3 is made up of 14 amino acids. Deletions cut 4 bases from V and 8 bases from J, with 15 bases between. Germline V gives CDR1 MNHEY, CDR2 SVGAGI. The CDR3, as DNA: TGTGCCAGCAGTTTATACCAGCAGAGGTATGAGCAGTTCTTC. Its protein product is CASSLYQQRYEQFF.

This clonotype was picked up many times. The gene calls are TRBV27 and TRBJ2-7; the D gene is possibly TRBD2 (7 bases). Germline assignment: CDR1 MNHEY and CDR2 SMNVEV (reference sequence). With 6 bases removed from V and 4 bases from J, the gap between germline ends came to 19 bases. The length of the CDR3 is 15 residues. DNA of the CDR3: TGTGCCAGCAGACTCAAGGGGGGGGAGAGGTACGAGCAGTACTTC. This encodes CASRLKGGERYEQYF.

This chain's CDR3 is CASSQDWAEPAGELFF. CDR3 coding DNA: TGCGCCAGCAGCCAAGACTGGGCCGAGCCTGCGGGGGAGCTGTTTTTT. The chain uses TRBV4-3 and TRBJ2-2; D is unresolved. Per the germline V gene, CDR1 is LGHNA and CDR2 is YSLEER. The CDR3 is made up of 16 amino acids. Trimming removed 0 bases at V and 8 bases at J, with 16 bases between.

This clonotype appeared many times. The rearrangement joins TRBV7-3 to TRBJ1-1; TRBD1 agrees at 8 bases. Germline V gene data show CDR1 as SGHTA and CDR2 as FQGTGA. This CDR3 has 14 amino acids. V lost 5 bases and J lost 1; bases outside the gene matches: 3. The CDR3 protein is CASSPGQGNTEAFF. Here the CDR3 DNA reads TGTGCCAGCAGCCCCGGACAGGGGAACACTGAAGCTTTCTTT.

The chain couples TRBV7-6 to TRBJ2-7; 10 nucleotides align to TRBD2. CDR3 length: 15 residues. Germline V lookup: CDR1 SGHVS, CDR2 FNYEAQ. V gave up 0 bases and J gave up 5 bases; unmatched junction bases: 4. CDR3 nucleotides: TGTGCCAGCAGCTTAGCAGGACTAGCGGTAGACGAGCAGTACTTC. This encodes CASSLAGLAVDEQYF.

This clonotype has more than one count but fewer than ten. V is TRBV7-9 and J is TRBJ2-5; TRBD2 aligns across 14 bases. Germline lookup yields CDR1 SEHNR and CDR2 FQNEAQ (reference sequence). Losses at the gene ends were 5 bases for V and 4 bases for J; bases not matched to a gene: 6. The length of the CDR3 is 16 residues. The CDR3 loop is CASSPTSGGAGETQYF. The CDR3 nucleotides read TGTGCCAGCAGCCCGACTAGCGGGGGGGCTGGAGAGACCCAGTACTTC.

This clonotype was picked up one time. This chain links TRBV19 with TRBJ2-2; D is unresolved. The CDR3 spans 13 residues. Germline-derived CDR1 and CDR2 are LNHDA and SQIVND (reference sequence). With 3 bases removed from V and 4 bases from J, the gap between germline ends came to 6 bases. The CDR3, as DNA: TGTGCCAGTAGTATCCTCGTCACCGGGGAGCTGTTTTTT. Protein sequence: CASSILVTGELFF. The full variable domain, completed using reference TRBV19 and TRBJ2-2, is DGGITQSPKYLFRKEGQNVTLSCEQNLNHDAMYWYRQDPGQGLRLIYYSQIVNDFQKGDIAEGYSVSREKKESFPLTVTSAQKNPTAFYLCASSILVTGELFFGEGSRLTVL.

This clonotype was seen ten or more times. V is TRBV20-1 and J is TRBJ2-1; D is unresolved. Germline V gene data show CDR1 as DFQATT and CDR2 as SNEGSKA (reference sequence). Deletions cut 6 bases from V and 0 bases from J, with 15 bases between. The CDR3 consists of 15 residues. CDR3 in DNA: TGCAGTGCCAGACTTCTACAAAACTCCTACAATGAGCAGTTCTTC. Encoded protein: CSARLLQNSYNEQFF.

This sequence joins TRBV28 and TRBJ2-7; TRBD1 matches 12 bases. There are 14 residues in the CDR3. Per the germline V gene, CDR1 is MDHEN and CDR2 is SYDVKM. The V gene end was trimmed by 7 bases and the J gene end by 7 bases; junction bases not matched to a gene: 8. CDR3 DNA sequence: TGTGCCAGCACCACGGGACAGGGGGCGGGGGAGCAGTACTTC. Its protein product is CASTTGQGAGEQYF.

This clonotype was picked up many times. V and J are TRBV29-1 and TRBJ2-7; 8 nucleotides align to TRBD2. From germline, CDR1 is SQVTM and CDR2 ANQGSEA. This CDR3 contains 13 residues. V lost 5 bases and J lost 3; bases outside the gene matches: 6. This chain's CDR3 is CSVSLAENYEQYF. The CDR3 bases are TGCAGCGTTTCACTAGCGGAGAACTACGAGCAGTACTTC.

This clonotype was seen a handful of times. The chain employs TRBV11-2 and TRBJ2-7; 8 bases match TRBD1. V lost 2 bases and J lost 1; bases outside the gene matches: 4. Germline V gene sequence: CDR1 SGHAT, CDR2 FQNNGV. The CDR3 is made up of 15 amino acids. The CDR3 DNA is TGTGCCAGCAGCTTACGGGACAGGTCTTCCTACGAGCAGTACTTC. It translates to CASSLRDRSSYEQYF.

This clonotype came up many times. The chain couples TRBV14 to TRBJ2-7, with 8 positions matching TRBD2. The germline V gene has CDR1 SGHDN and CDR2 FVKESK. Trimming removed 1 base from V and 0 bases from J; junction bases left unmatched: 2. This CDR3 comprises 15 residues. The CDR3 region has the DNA TGTGCCAGCAGCCAAGCAAGCGGGAGCTCCTACGAGCAGTACTTC. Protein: CASSQASGSSYEQYF.

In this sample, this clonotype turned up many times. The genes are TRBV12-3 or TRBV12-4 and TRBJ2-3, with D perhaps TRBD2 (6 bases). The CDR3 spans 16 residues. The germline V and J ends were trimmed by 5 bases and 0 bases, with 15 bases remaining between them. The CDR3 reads CASSPRSAGSTDTQYF. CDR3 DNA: TGTGCCAGCAGTCCTCGGTCGGCGGGGAGCACAGATACGCAGTATTTT.

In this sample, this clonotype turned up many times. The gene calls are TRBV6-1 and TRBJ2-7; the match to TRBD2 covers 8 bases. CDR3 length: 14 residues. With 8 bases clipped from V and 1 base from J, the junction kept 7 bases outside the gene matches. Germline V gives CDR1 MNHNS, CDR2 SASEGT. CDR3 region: CASHTGGGSYEQYF. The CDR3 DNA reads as TGTGCCAGCCATACTGGCGGGGGGTCCTACGAGCAGTACTTC.

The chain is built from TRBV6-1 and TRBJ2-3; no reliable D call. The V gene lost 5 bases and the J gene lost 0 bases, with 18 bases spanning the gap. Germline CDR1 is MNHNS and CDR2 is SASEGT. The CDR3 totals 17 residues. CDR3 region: CASSRRRISPSTDTQYF. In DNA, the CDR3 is TGTGCCAGCAGTAGGCGTAGAATTTCGCCTAGCACAGATACGCAGTATTTT.

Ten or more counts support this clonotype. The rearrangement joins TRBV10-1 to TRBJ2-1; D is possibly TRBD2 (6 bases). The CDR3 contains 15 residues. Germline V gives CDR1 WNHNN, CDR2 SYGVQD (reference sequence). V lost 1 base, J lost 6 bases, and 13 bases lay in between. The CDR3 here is CASSEFQEGLNEQFF. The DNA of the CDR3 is TGCGCCAGCAGTGAGTTTCAGGAGGGTCTCAATGAGCAGTTCTTC.

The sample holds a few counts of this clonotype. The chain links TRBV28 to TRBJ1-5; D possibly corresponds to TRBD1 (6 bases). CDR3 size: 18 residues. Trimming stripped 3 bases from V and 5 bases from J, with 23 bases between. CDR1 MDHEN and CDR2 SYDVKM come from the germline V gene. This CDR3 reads CASSFFLGRGADDQPQHF. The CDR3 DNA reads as TGTGCCAGCAGTTTTTTTTTGGGACGGGGGGCGGACGATCAGCCCCAGCATTTT.